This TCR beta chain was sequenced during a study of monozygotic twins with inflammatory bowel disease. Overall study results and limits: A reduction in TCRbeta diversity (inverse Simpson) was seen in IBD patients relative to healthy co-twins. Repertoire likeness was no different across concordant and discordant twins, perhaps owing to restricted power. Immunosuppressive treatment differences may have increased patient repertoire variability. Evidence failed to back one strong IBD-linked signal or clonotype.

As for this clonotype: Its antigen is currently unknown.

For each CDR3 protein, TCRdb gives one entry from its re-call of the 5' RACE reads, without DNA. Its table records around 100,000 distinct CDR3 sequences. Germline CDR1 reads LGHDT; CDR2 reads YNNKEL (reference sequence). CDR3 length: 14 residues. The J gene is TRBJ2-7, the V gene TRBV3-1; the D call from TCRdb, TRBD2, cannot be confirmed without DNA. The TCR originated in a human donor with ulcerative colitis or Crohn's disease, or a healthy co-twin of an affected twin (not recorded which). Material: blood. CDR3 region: CASSQGLTSGGSYF.